This T cell receptor beta chain was captured in a study of OX40 agonist ivuxolimab in advanced cancers. Background for the entire study: Ivuxolimab was a fully human IgG2 agonistic monoclonal antibody targeting the costimulatory receptor OX40 (CD134). Intravenous ivuxolimab was administered to patients every 2 weeks at six dose levels: 0.01, 0.1, 0.3, 1.5, 3 and 10 mg/kg. Of the roughly 51 patients in dose escalation, about 20 had hepatocellular carcinoma, some 15 had melanoma, 9 had renal cell carcinoma and 9 had head and neck cancer. The dose-escalation cohort was about 86% male with a mean age of roughly 62 years, ranging from roughly 23 to 90. Patients were allowed to have had prior anti-PD-1, anti-PD-L1 or anti-CTLA-4 therapy, and approximately 43% of the dose-escalation patients had previously received checkpoint inhibitors. Partial responses occurred in three dose-escalation patients: two with cutaneous melanoma and one with hepatocellular carcinoma. Peripheral TCRbeta sequencing was intended to test whether TCR sequence diversity was altered and clonal T-cell expansion was caused by ivuxolimab. The monotherapy dose-escalation portion (N of about 50 patients) of the phase I ivuxolimab trial is reported in the paper. Summary of the overall study and its limitations: Partial responders in the 0.1-3.0 mg/kg groups had among the lowest normalized peripheral clonal expansion, especially among CD8+ T cells. At doses from 0.1 to 3.0 mg/kg, clonal expansion was seen in both CD4+ and CD8+ blood T cells between baseline and week 6. After ivuxolimab, more expanded clones were found on average in CD8+ T cells than in CD4+ T cells. Low levels of normalized T-cell clonal expansion were also shown by some nonresponding patients. Which antigens the clonally expanded peripheral T cells were specific for was not determined.

Patients with autoimmune disease history or receiving systemic immunosuppression were excluded from the trial. Peripheral blood for TCR sequencing was drawn from every dose cohort at baseline, at cycle 4 day 1 and at cycle 7 day 1. The samples were drawn from a first-in-human, open-label, multicenter phase I dose-escalation trial of ivuxolimab. Adults with locally advanced or metastatic melanoma, renal cell, hepatocellular, or head and neck squamous cell carcinoma were enrolled in the trial. Before TCR sequencing, CD4+ T cells and CD8+ T cells were sorted from peripheral blood as separate populations. About this clone itself: No cognate antigen has been identified for it. It has no much larger one-base neighbor in the sample; base qualities were not kept.

Genomic DNA was extracted from sorted cells for sequencing of the TCRbeta CDR3 region. TCRbeta CDR3 regions were sequenced using the immunoSEQ Assay. TCRdb holds this immuneACCESS table with in-frame rearrangements only. Some clones are missing; in checked studies, unresolved V genes explain under half, and the rest has no known cause. Within this sample are approximately 76,000 clones, with 94% of them counted one time only. The top ten clonotypes cover about 11% of the sample. The CDR3 spans 15 residues, from the cysteine through the phenylalanine. Just the 45-base CDR3 DNA is kept, in frame starting at base 1. Trimming costs V 2 bases and J 4 bases, and their ends lie 14 bases apart. Taken from the germline V gene, the CDR1 and CDR2 loops are LGHNA and YSLEER.

The source material was CD4+ or CD8+ T cells sorted from blood, sampled in a trial of the OX40 agonist ivuxolimab. The rearranged segments are TRBV4-3 and TRBJ1-2, with the D segment identity uncertain. The receptor was isolated from an adult with an advanced solid tumor such as melanoma, head and neck, liver or kidney cancer. The DNA reads as follows: TGCGCCAGCAGCCAAAACCTCCGGGTCTTCTATGGCTACACCTTC. This gives the protein CASSQNLRVFYGYTF.